The rows below give T cell receptor beta chains drawn from one sample of a study of PD-1 blockade in classical Hodgkin lymphoma. Sequencing used immunoSEQ multiplex PCR; TCRdb keeps in-frame clones, though not all of them. The profile shows about 40,000 clones, 55% to 75% of them singletons. The specimen was peripheral blood mononuclear cells (PBMCs), collected at baseline. The receptors derive from a human donor with classical Hodgkin lymphoma. CDR3s leave out the opening cysteine and the closing phenylalanine or tryptophan. D genes are given only for firm matches.

J gene,CDR3 length,V gene,D gene,CDR3 protein
TRBJ2-1,13,TRBV9,-,ASSLEGGSYNEQF
TRBJ1-3,11,TRBV29-1,-,SADGTQGNTIY
TRBJ2-7,11,TRBV10-3,TRBD2,AISVGEGNEQY
TRBJ1-2,12,TRBV19,-,ASSISPWALGYT
TRBJ2-1,11,TRBV15,-,ATSREEYNEQF
TRBJ2-1,17,TRBV5-4,TRBD2,ASSRGLAGGPGSYNEQF
TRBJ1-2,14,TRBV6-1,-,ASSEFKRGANYGYT
TRBJ2-1,12,TRBV19,-,ASSIVTIGNEQF
TRBJ1-1,12,TRBV27,-,ARSVQAPNTEAF
TRBJ1-2,9,TRBV30,TRBD1,AWRTGDGYT